This TCR beta chain was recovered during a study of blood T cell repertoires in COVID-19. Study details: From T cells, B-cell-depleted T cells, or PBMCs came the material, which was cDNA or gDNA.

Remarks on this clone: Other DNA variants within this sample encode the same CDR3.

Clones were read by immunoSEQ multiplex PCR, and TCRdb kept only the in-frame ones, dropping some. The sample holds 180,000 or so clones, 89% seen once. Trimming pared 0 bases from V and 3 bases from J, leaving 8 bases between. This CDR3 has 14 residues. The V gene's germline CDR1 is MNHEY and CDR2 SVGAGI. This rearrangement joins TRBV6-5 to TRBJ2-5; tentative D call: TRBD2 (6 bases). The origin of this receptor is a man aged 40-49 years with acute or convalescent COVID-19. Sequences were obtained from peripheral blood. For the CDR3, the DNA is TGTGCCAGCAGTTACTCAGGACTAAAAGAGACCCAGTACTTC. Protein sequence: CASSYSGLKETQYF.